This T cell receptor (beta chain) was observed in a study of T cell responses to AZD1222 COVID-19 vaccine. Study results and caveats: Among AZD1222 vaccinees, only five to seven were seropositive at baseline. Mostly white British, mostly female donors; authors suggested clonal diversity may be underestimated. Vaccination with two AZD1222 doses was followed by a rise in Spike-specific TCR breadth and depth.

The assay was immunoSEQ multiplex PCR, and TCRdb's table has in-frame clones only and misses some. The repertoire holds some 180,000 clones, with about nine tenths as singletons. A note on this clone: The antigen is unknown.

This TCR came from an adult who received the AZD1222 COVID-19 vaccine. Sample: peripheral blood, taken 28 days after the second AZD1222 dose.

In DNA, the CDR3 is TGTGCCAGCATGGGTTGGCAGAATCAGGGAAAACTGTTTTTT. Translating gives CASMGWQNQGKLFF. This chain connects TRBV6-5 to TRBJ1-4; possibly TRBD1 for D (5 bases). The V gene lost 7 bases and the J gene lost 10 bases, with 19 bases spanning the gap. CDR3 length equals 14 residues. The germline gives CDR1 MNHEY, CDR2 SVGAGI.